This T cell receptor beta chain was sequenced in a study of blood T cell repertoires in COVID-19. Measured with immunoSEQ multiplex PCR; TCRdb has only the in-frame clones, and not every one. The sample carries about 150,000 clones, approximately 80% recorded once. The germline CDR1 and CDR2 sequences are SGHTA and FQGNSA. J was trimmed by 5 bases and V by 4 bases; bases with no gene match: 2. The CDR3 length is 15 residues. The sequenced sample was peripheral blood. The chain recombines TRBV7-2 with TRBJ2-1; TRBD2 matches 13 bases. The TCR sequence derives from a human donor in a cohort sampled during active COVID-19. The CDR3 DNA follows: TGTGCCAGCAGCTGGACTAGCGGGGGCCACAATGAGCAGTTCTTC. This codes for CASSWTSGGHNEQFF.